The source of this T cell receptor beta chain is a study of shared clonotypes between healthy human individuals. On the study more broadly: Each donor's CD4 naive and CD4 memory cells filled three plates apiece, CD8 naive two, and CD8 memory one.

Generated by immunoSEQ multiplex PCR, the TCRdb table keeps only in-frame clones and is missing some. Here the sample spans some 2,500,000 clones, 80% to 95% being singletons. V lost 3 bases to trimming and J lost 3 bases, with 12 bases between them. The germline gives CDR1 SGHRS, CDR2 YFSETQ. There are 14 residues in the CDR3. The source material was naive CD4+ T cells from PBMCs. The subset: CD45RA+ positively selected. This clonotype was sampled from a man younger than 35 in good health. Some clones in this sample may be carry-over from other donors' samples. The gene calls are TRBV5-1 and TRBJ2-5, with a weak D call TRBD2 (5 bases). Here the CDR3 reads CASSSPDGKETQYF. Here the CDR3 DNA reads TGCGCCAGCAGCTCCCCGGACGGGAAAGAGACCCAGTACTTC. Filled out from reference TRBV5-1 and TRBJ2-5, the complete variable domain reads KAGVTQTPRYLIKTRGQQVTLSCSPISGHRSVSWYQQTPGQGLQFLFEYFSETQRNKGNFPGRFSGRQFSNSRSEMNVSTLELGDSALYLCASSSPDGKETQYFGPGTRLLVL.